The clone carrying this T cell receptor beta chain appeared a few times. The germline gives CDR1 SGDLS, CDR2 YYNGEE. The CDR3 runs to 13 residues. Trimming stripped 0 bases from V and 3 bases from J, with 7 bases between. The sample comes from a study of blood T cell repertoires in COVID-19. Study-level information: The United States, Italy and Spain provided the acute and convalescent COVID-19 samples.

Only in-frame clones appear in the TCRdb table, and some are missing; sequencing was by immunoSEQ multiplex PCR. The sample lists 200,000 to 300,000 clones, about 85% occurring once. Sequencing was performed on peripheral blood. The chain has TRBV9 and TRBJ2-7; the D gene is possibly TRBD1 (5 bases). This TCR derives from a man in his 60s who had recovered from COVID-19. CDR3 nucleotides: TGTGCCAGCAGCGTAGAGACAGACTACGAGCAGTACTTC. Translating it yields CASSVETDYEQYF. Drawing the rest from reference TRBV9 and TRBJ2-7, the complete variable domain is DSGVTQTPKHLITATGQRVTLRCSPRSGDLSVYWYQQSLDQGLQFLIQYYNGEERAKGNILERFSAQQFPDLHSELNLSSLELGDSALYFCASSVETDYEQYFGPGTRLTVT.